The clone carrying this TCR beta chain was seen only once. Its cognate antigen is unknown. The data stem from a study of cytomegalovirus exposure and HLA in healthy donors. Among the donors, all were healthy bone marrow donors. Study findings and constraints: Productive status was seen about 90% or about 30% of the time for most TCR beta V segments in an earlier analysis.

Amplification used 60 Vbeta primers and 13 Jbeta primers. Sequencing used immunoSEQ multiplex PCR; TCRdb keeps in-frame clones, though not all of them. The sample has some 110,000 clones; about four fifths are singletons. This sequence was found in a man aged 25 to 40 in good health and CMV-seropositive. Material for sequencing was PBMCs.

The CDR3 is CATSRDLGGELFF. DNA for the CDR3: TGTGCCACCAGCAGAGATCTCGGTGGGGAGCTGTTTTTT. The gene calls are TRBV15 and TRBJ2-2; D gene unclear. CDR1 LNHNV and CDR2 YYDKDF come from the germline V gene (reference sequence). Trimming left V 0 bases short and J 8 bases short, with 7 bases between. The CDR3 contains 13 residues.